The T cell receptor (beta chain) under discussion was sequenced for a study of cytomegalovirus exposure and HLA in healthy donors. The PCR was carried out with 60 Vbeta primers and 13 Jbeta primers. Measured with immunoSEQ multiplex PCR; TCRdb has only the in-frame clones, and not every one. The sample has about 160,000 clones; around four fifths are singletons. The CDR3 consists of 14 residues. CDR1 and CDR2 from the germline V gene are MNHEY and SVGAGI. V lost 4 bases, J lost 3 bases, and 13 bases lay in between. The chain employs TRBV6-5 and TRBJ2-7; weak D call: TRBD2 (5 bases). The TCR comes from a woman under 30 in good health and CMV-seronegative. The sample taken for sequencing was PBMCs. The CDR3 loop reads CASSFLRGGYEQYF. DNA of the CDR3: TGTGCCAGCAGTTTCCTACGAGGAGGCTACGAGCAGTACTTC.